This is a list of T cell receptor beta chains from one sample in a study of cytomegalovirus exposure and HLA in healthy donors. Clones were sequenced by immunoSEQ multiplex PCR, and TCRdb holds only the in-frame ones, with some missing. This table has around 98,000 clones, around three quarters appearing once. The specimen was PBMCs. These receptors came from a human donor in good health. The CDR3 runs from the conserved cysteine through the conserved F or W.

V gene: TRBV27; J gene: TRBJ2-7; CDR3 protein: CASSGRTGEQYF
V gene: TRBV6-5; J gene: TRBJ2-7; CDR3 protein: CASSRGQPPSYEQYF
V gene: TRBV9; J gene: TRBJ1-5; CDR3 protein: CASSVVWGREKNQPQHF
V gene: TRBV5-1; J gene: TRBJ1-4; CDR3 protein: CASSFAQGVSNEKLFF
V gene: TRBV18; J gene: TRBJ2-7; CDR3 protein: CASAESARAYEQYF
V gene: TRBV30; J gene: TRBJ2-2; CDR3 protein: CAWRGLAGDLNTGELFF
V gene: TRBV5-1; J gene: TRBJ1-1; CDR3 protein: CASSLAGVLTEAFF
V gene: TRBV19; J gene: TRBJ2-3; CDR3 protein: CASSAWTSGISTDTQYF
V gene: TRBV5-1; J gene: TRBJ2-3; CDR3 protein: CASSLRGLERDTQYF
V gene: TRBV5-4; J gene: TRBJ2-2; CDR3 protein: CASKGGGIGTGELFF
V gene: TRBV6-1; J gene: TRBJ2-2; CDR3 protein: CASRGTGSDTGELFF
V gene: TRBV7-9; J gene: TRBJ1-1; CDR3 protein: CASSSNMAAEAFF
V gene: TRBV7-2; J gene: TRBJ2-5; CDR3 protein: CASSSQETQYF
V gene: TRBV7-8; J gene: TRBJ1-5; CDR3 protein: CASSVDRVPNQPQHF
V gene: TRBV5-1; J gene: TRBJ2-3; CDR3 protein: CASSFPGQGRSDTQYF
V gene: TRBV14; J gene: TRBJ2-5; CDR3 protein: CASSSLGAGGPEETQYF